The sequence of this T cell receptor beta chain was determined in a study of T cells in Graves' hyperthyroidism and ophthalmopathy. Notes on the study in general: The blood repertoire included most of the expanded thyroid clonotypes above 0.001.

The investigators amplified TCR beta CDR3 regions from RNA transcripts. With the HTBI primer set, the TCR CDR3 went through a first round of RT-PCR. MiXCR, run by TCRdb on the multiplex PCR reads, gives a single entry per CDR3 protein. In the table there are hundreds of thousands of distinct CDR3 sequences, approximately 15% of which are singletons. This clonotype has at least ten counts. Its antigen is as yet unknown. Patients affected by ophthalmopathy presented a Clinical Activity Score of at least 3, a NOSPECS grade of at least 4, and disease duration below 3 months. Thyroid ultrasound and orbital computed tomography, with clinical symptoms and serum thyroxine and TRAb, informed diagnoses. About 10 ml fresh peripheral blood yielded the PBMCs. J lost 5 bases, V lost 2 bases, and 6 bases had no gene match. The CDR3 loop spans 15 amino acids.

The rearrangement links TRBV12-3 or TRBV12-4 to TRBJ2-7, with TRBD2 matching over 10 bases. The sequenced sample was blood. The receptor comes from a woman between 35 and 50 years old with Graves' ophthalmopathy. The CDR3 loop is CASSLTASGRNEQYF. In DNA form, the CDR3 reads TGTGCCAGCAGTTTAACGGCTAGCGGGAGAAACGAGCAGTACTTC.